This TCR beta chain was observed in a study of cytomegalovirus exposure and HLA in healthy donors listed by TCRdb under 2017. The study in broad terms: A later analysis indicated that the 120 or so validation repertoires were generated on the platform also employed for the roughly 730 repertoires of the first cohort. The aim of the study was to test whether cataloging public T cell receptors could identify signatures of past pathogen exposure. In addition to the first cohort of 650 to 750 subjects, a separate validation cohort of approximately 130 different subjects was used. To predict cytomegalovirus infection status, the study brought together high-throughput TCR immunosequencing, statistical association of individual TCRs with disease status, and machine learning.

The donors were included in the validation cohort of 120 subjects, a group kept apart from the roughly 610-subject first cohort. Taken from cysteine to phenylalanine, the CDR3 has 15 residues. Left in the record is the CDR3 DNA by itself, 45 bases read in frame from the first base. At the junction V is shortened by 1 base and J by 0 bases, with 11 bases in between. The germline V gene supplies CDR1 SGDLS and CDR2 YYNGEE. Broad study findings and their caveats: The validation cohort had no HLA typing available for a later analysis, so co-occurrence within that cohort was assessed over all 120 or so repertoires. According to the authors, the approach could potentially be generalized to other disease states and immunological phenotypes. In the study, some 180 TCR beta chains were listed as associated with cytomegalovirus. Across donors, most TCR sequences were observed very rarely, whereas some public TCRs were present in many individuals. Three of the identified cytomegalovirus-associated TCR beta chains were confirmed in vitro to be specific for cytomegalovirus antigens. The classifier was reported to diagnose cytomegalovirus status with high specificity and sensitivity in both the original cohort and the validation cohort. A later analysis found that TCRs clustered in the first cohort also tended to co-occur in the 95 to 150 validation repertoires, with roughly 95% of cluster scores above 0.

The method behind the library was the immunoSEQ multiplex PCR assay. On the study's bioinformatics: A statistical classification framework was built to diagnose cytomegalovirus status from the catalog of TCR beta chain sequences. TCRdb took over this immuneACCESS table, retaining in-frame rearrangements with V and J assigned. Such tables are incomplete; in checked studies, under half of the missing clones stem from an unresolved V gene, and the remainder is unexplained. The DNA gave D and trimming, while V, J and clone size come from that table. For this sample there are approximately 59,000 clones; about 91% appear just once. About 5% of the sample is taken by the ten largest. For this clone: Its binding antigen is unknown. No much larger clonotype is one base removed from it; base qualities were not supplied.

Sequenced sample: PBMCs. This TCR was sampled from a man younger than 35 in good health and CMV-seropositive. The rearrangement combines TRBV9 with TRBJ2-7, and perhaps TRBD1 as D gene, on 6 matching bases. The DNA is TGTGCCAGCAGCGTAAGTGGGACACCCTCCTACGAGCAGTACTTC. This gives the protein CASSVSGTPSYEQYF.